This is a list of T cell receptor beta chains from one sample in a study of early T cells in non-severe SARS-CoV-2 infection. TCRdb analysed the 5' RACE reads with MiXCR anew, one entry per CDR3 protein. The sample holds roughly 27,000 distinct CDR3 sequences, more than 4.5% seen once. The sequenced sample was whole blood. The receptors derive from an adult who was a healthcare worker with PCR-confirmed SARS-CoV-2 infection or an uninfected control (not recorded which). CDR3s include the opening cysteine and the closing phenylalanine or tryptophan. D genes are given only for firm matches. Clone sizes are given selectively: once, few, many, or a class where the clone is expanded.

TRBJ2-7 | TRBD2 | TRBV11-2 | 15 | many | TGTGCCAGCAGCTCCCAAGCGGGAGCCGCCTACGAGCAGTACTTC | CASSSQAGAAYEQYF
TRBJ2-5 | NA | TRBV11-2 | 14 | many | TGTGCCAGCAGCTTAGCGGGAGTCCGGGAGACCCAGTACTTC | CASSLAGVRETQYF
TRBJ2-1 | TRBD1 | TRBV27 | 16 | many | TGTGCCAGCAGTTTGTTGGGGACAGGGAGCTACAATGAGCAGTTCTTC | CASSLLGTGSYNEQFF
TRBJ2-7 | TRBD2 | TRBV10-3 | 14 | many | TGTGCCATCAGTGCTGCTAGCGGGAGCTACGAGCAGTACTTC | CAISAASGSYEQYF
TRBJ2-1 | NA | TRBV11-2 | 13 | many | TGTGCCGCCCGGGATTCCTCTTACAATGAGCAGTTCTTC | CAARDSSYNEQFF
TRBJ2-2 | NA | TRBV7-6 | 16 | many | TGTGCCAGCAGCTATGCGGCGGACAGCTACACCGGGGAGCTGTTTTTT | CASSYAADSYTGELFF
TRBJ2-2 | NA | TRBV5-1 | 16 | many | TGCGCCAGCAGCTTGGGTAGACAGACGAACACCGGGGAGCTGTTTTTT | CASSLGRQTNTGELFF
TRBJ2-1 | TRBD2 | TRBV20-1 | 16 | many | TGCAGTGCTCAATTACCCGGGACTAGAAATTACAATGAGCAGTTCTTC | CSAQLPGTRNYNEQFF
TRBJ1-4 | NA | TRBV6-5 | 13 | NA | TGTGCCAGCAGCCCGCAATTTGGTGAAAAACTGTTTTTT | CASSPQFGEKLFF
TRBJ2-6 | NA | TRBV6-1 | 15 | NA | TGTGCCAGCAGTGGACGGATTTCTGGGGCCAACGTCCTGACTTTC | CASSGRISGANVLTF
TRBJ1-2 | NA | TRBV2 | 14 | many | TGTGCCAGCAGTGAAGGAGCGACAGCGTATGGCTACACCTTC | CASSEGATAYGYTF
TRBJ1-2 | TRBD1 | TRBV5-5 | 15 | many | TGTGCCAGCAGCCCCGGACAGGGATCTAACTATGGCTACACCTTC | CASSPGQGSNYGYTF
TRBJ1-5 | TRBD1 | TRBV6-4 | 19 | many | TGTGCCAGCAGTGACTCGAAAGGTGGACAGGGATCGGGCAATCAGCCCCAGCATTTT | CASSDSKGGQGSGNQPQHF
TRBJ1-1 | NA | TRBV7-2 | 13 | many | TGTGCCAGCAGCACCAGGGACCCCCAACGAGCTTTCTTT | CASSTRDPQRAFF
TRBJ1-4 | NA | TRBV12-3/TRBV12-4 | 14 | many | TGTGCCAGCAGTCTACAGCGATCTAATGAAAAACTGTTTTTT | CASSLQRSNEKLFF
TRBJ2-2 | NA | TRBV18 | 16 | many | TGTGCCAGCTCACAAACCGGGACAACGAACACCGGGGAGCTGTTTTTT | CASSQTGTTNTGELFF
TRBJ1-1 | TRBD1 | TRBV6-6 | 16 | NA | TGTGCCAGCAGTCTAGGACAGGGGGCATTGTACACTGAAGCTTTCTTT | CASSLGQGALYTEAFF
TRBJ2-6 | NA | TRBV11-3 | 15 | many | TGTGCCAGCAGCTTAGGGGATGGAGGAACCAACGTCCTGACTTTC | CASSLGDGGTNVLTF
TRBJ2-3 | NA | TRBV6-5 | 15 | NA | TGTGCCAGCAGTTACTGGGGGGTTTCCGGGGATACGCAGTATTTT | CASSYWGVSGDTQYF
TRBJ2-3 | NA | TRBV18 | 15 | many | TGTGCCAGCTCACCACCAAAAACAAGCACAGATACGCAGTATTTT | CASSPPKTSTDTQYF
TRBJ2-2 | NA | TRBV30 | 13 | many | TGTGCCTGGAGTGTACTGGGTAACGGGGAGCTGTTTTTT | CAWSVLGNGELFF
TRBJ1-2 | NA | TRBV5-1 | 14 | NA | TGCGCCAGCAGCTTGAGTGACAGCACCTATGGCTACACCTTC | CASSLSDSTYGYTF
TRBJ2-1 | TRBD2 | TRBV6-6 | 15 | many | TGTGCCAGCAGATCCCTAGCGGGCGCATACAATGAGCAGTTCTTC | CASRSLAGAYNEQFF
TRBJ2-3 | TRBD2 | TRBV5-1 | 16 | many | TGCGCCAGCAGCCGAGGGACTAGCGACGGCACAGATACGCAGTATTTT | CASSRGTSDGTDTQYF
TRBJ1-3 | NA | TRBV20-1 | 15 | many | TGCAGTGCTAGGGCAGGAGTCACCTCTGGAAACACCATATATTTT | CSARAGVTSGNTIYF
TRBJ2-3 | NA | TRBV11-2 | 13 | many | TGTGCCAGCAGCCCCGGCTCCGGGGACCTCCAGTATTTT | CASSPGSGDLQYF
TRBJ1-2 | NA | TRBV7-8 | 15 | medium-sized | TGTGCCAGCAGTCCCCCCGGGACCTTAAATCATGGCTACACCTTC | CASSPPGTLNHGYTF
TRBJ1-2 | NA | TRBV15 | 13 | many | TGTGCCACCAGCAGAGACAGTAACTATGGCTACACCTTC | CATSRDSNYGYTF
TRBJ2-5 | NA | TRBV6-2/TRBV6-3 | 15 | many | TGTGCCAGCAGGCTGACAGGCGGTCTACAAGAGACCCAGTACTTC | CASRLTGGLQETQYF
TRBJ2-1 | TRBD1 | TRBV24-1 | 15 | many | TGTGCCACCAGTGTAGGGACAGGGCAATACAATGAGCAGTTCTTC | CATSVGTGQYNEQFF
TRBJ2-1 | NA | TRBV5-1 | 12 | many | TGCGCCAGCAGCTTGGCCTTCTATGAGCAGTTCTTC | CASSLAFYEQFF
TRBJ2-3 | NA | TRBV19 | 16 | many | TGTGCCAGTAGTATAGACTCACAGGGTAGCACAGATACGCAGTATTTT | CASSIDSQGSTDTQYF
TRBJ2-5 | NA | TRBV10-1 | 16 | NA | TGCGCCAGCAGTGAGTCGACAGCTCGCGGGAAAGAGACCCAGTACTTC | CASSESTARGKETQYF
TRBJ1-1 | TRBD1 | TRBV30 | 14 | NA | TGTGCCTGGAGTGCGACAGGGAGGAACACTGAAGCTTTCTTT | CAWSATGRNTEAFF
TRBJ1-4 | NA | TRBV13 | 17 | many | TGTGCCAGCAGCTTAGGCGTCGGTGACAGAGACAATGAAAAACTGTTTTTT | CASSLGVGDRDNEKLFF
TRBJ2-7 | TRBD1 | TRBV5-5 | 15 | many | TGTGCCAGCAGAGATGCCGGGACAGGTTCCTACGAGCAGTACTTC | CASRDAGTGSYEQYF
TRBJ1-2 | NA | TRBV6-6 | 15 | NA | TGTGCCAGCACCACCTGGACGGGCGGTAACTATGGCTACACCTTC | CASTTWTGGNYGYTF
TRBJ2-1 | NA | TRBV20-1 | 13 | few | TGCAGTGCCGGATACAGGGCAAACAATGAGCAGTTCTTC | CSAGYRANNEQFF
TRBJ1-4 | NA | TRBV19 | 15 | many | TGTGCCAGTATGTCCCGCGCCCTTGGTAATGAAAAACTGTTTTTT | CASMSRALGNEKLFF
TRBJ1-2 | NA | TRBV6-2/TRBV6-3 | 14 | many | TGTGCCAGCAGTTTTTCGGAGCAAAACTATGGCTACACCTTC | CASSFSEQNYGYTF
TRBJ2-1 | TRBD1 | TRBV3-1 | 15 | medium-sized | TGTGCCAGCAGCCTGGACAGGGGAGCCTACAATGAGCAGTTCTTC | CASSLDRGAYNEQFF
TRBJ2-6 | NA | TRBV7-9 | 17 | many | TGTGCCAGCAGCCTACAGGGAAAGGGCTCTGGGGCCAACGTCCTGACTTTC | CASSLQGKGSGANVLTF
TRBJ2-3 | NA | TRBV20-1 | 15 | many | TGCAGTGCTAGAGAGCCGCGGGGGCCCACAGATACGCAGTATTTT | CSAREPRGPTDTQYF
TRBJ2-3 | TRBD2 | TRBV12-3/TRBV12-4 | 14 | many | TGTGCCAGCAGTACTCGGGAGGGCACAGATACGCAGTATTTT | CASSTREGTDTQYF
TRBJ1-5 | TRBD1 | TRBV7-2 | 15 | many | TGTGCCAGCAGTTCGGACAGGGGGTTTTATCAGCCCCAGCATTTT | CASSSDRGFYQPQHF
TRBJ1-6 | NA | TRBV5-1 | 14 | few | TGCGCCAGCAGCTTGTTAGGGTCGGATTCACCCCTCCACTTT | CASSLLGSDSPLHF
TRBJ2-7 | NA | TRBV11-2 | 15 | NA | TGTGCCAGCTCCCAGGGGTTCCTAGCGGTCCTCGAGCAGTACTTC | CASSQGFLAVLEQYF
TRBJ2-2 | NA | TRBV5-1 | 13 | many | TGCGCCAGCAGCTCCGTCTTGGAGGGGGAGCTGTTTTTT | CASSSVLEGELFF
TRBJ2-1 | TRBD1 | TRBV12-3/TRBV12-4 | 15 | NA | TGTGCCAGCAGTTATCGACAGGGCTCCTACAATGAGCAGTTCTTC | CASSYRQGSYNEQFF
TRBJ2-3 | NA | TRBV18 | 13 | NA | TGTGCCAGCTCACCACCGGTCACAGATACGCAGTATTTT | CASSPPVTDTQYF
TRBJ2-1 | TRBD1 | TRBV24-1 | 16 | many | TGTGCCACCAGTGATTTAATGGTACAGGGGTACAATGAGCAGTTCTTC | CATSDLMVQGYNEQFF